Listed here are 5 T cell receptor beta chains from one sample, sequenced in a study of T cells after yellow fever vaccination. TCRdb independently ran MiXCR on the 5' RACE reads; one entry per CDR3 protein. Among under 550,000 distinct CDR3 sequences listed, less than 25% were seen once. This material consisted of PBMCs, taken 21 days after the first yellow fever vaccination. Receptors were obtained from a man younger than 35 who received the YFV17D yellow fever vaccine.

This clonotype has just one count. The chain recombines TRBV2 with TRBJ2-7, with D maybe TRBD1 (6 bases). With 8 bases removed from V and 1 base from J, the gap between germline ends came to 15 bases. CDR3 length: 14 residues. Germline V gives CDR1 SNHLY, CDR2 FYNNEI. Here the CDR3 DNA reads TGTGCCAGCGCCGCCGGCAGGGGATCCTACGAGCAGTACTTC. Its protein product is CASAAGRGSYEQYF.

V is TRBV10-3 and J is TRBJ1-1; TRBD1 might be the D (5 bases). Germline values: CDR1 ENHRY, CDR2 SYGVKD. Trimming removed 2 bases at V and 5 bases at J, with 9 bases between. The length of the CDR3 is 13 residues. CDR3 region: CAISETGGTEAFF. In DNA form, the CDR3 reads TGTGCCATCAGTGAGACGGGGGGAACTGAAGCTTTCTTT.

This chain links TRBV29-1 with TRBJ1-1, with D tentatively TRBD1 (5 bases). Germline V gene data show CDR1 as SQVTM and CDR2 as ANQGSEA. The CDR3 has 11 residues. V was trimmed by 5 bases and J by 4 bases, leaving 8 bases between them. The CDR3 coding sequence is TGCAGCGTTCGGGGGTTCACTGAAGCTTTCTTT. This translates into CSVRGFTEAFF.

This clonotype was counted between two and nine times. The chain carries TRBV30 and TRBJ1-3; D is uncertain. Trimming shortened V by 0 bases and J by 3 bases, and 6 bases separated the two germline ends. Germline V gene sequence: CDR1 GTSNPN, CDR2 SVGIG (reference sequence). The CDR3 loop spans 13 amino acids. The CDR3 region is CAWSVSDGNTIYF. CDR3 DNA: TGTGCCTGGAGTGTTTCCGATGGAAACACCATATATTTT.

This clonotype was seen more than once but under ten times. The CDR3 loop is CASSLVGGLGGNEQFF. CDR3 bases: TGTGCCAGCAGCTTAGTGGGGGGGCTGGGGGGGAATGAGCAGTTCTTC. J is TRBJ2-1 and V is TRBV7-2, with D perhaps matching TRBD2 (7 bases). Looked up from germline, CDR1 is SGHTA and CDR2 is FQGNSA. V lost 1 base, J lost 7 bases, and 17 bases lay in between. The CDR3 extends over 16 amino acids. Full variable domain (remainder filled in from reference TRBV7-2 and TRBJ2-1): GAGVSQSPSNKVTEKGKDVELRCDPISGHTALYWYRQSLGQGLEFLIYFQGNSAPDKSGLPSDRFSAERTGGSVSTLTIQRTQQEDSAVYLCASSLVGGLGGNEQFFGPGTRLTVL.